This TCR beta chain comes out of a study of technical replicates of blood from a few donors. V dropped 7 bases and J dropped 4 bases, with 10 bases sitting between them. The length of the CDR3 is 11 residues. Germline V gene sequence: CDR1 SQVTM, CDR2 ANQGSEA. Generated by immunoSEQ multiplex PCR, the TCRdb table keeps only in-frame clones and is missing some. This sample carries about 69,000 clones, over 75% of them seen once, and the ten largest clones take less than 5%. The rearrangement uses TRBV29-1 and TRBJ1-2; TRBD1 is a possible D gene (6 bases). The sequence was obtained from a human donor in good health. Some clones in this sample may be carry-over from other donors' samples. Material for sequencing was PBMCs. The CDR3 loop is CSAVDSYGYTF. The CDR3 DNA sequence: TGCAGCGCTGTGGACAGCTATGGCTACACCTTC. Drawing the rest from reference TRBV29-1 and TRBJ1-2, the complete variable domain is SAVISQKPSRDICQRGTSLTIQCQVDSQVTMMFWYRQQPGQSLTLIATANQGSEATYESGFVIDKFPISRPNLTFSTLTVSNMSPEDSSIYLCSAVDSYGYTFGSGTRLTVV.